This note documents a single TCR beta chain sequence. Original methodology: Amplification from reference gene primers served as the basis for estimated nucleated cell counts. Data came from immunoSEQ multiplex PCR; TCRdb stores just in-frame clones and leaves some out. V, J and clone size derive from that table, while D and trimming were established from the DNA sequence. The repertoire holds 60,000 to 75,000 clones, with around 80% as singletons. The data were taken from a study of blood T cell repertoires in COVID-19. About the study: The United States, Italy and Spain provided the acute and convalescent COVID-19 samples. Sources were T cells, B-cell-depleted T cells, or PBMCs; the material itself was cDNA or gDNA.

The sequenced material came from peripheral blood. The sequence was obtained from a woman aged 50 to 60 with acute or convalescent COVID-19.

The chain's CDR3 is CAISEDRQSYGYTF. The CDR3 bases are TGTGCCATCAGTGAGGATAGACAGAGCTATGGCTACACCTTC. This rearrangement joins TRBV10-3 to TRBJ1-2; tentative D call: TRBD1 (5 bases). With 2 bases removed from V and 4 bases from J, the gap between germline ends came to 11 bases. Germline CDR1 and CDR2: ENHRY and SYGVKD. The CDR3 totals 14 residues.